Listed below are T cell receptor beta chains from one sample, sequenced in a study of shared clonotypes between healthy human individuals. TCRdb's copy holds only in-frame clones and misses some; the assay was immunoSEQ multiplex PCR. The sample shows about 2.3 million clones, 80% to 95% of them seen only once. The specimen was naive CD4+ T cells from PBMCs. All receptors derive from a man aged 18 to 29 in good health. Some clones in this sample may be carry-over from other donors' samples. Each CDR3 is given with its conserved first and last residue. A D gene is named only where the DNA matches it firmly. Clone sizes are given selectively: once, few, many, or a class where the clone is expanded.

d_call,cdr3_length,v_call,j_call,clone_size,cdr3_nt,cdr3_aa
-,11,TRBV20-1,TRBJ1-1,once,TGCAGTCGCCGGGGGGGCACTGAAGCTTTCTTT,CSRRGGTEAFF
-,14,TRBV7-3,TRBJ2-1,-,TGTGCCAGCAGCTTAAGAGGAGGGGTGAATGAGCAGTTCTTC,CASSLRGGVNEQFF
TRBD2,15,TRBV5-1,TRBJ2-7,-,TGCGCCAGCAGCTTCTCCGGGACTACCTCCTACGAGCAGTACTTC,CASSFSGTTSYEQYF
TRBD1,14,TRBV11-2,TRBJ1-4,few,TGTGCCAGCAGCCCGCGGGACAGGGGCGAAAAACTGTTTTTT,CASSPRDRGEKLFF
-,15,TRBV9,TRBJ2-7,-,TGTGCCAGCAGCGTAGGGCCGGGACCATCCTACGAGCAGTACTTC,CASSVGPGPSYEQYF
TRBD1,13,TRBV7-3,TRBJ2-5,-,TGTGCCAGCAGCTTAATTCAGGGGGTGACCCAGTACTTC,CASSLIQGVTQYF
TRBD1,17,TRBV27,TRBJ2-2,-,TGTGCCAGCAGTGACCGGAGGACAGGGAAGGACACCGGGGAGCTGTTTTTT,CASSDRRTGKDTGELFF
TRBD1,16,TRBV5-4,TRBJ1-4,-,TGTGCCAGCAGCCGCGTCACCGGGACAGGGGGTGAAAAACTGTTTTTT,CASSRVTGTGGEKLFF
-,15,TRBV9,TRBJ2-7,-,TGTGCCAGCAGCGTAGCAGGGCCCAGCTCCTACGAGCAGTACTTC,CASSVAGPSSYEQYF
-,15,TRBV28,TRBJ2-6,-,TGTGCCTCCTTCCCCGGGGGATCCGGGGCCAACGTCCTGACTTTC,CASFPGGSGANVLTF
-,13,TRBV2,TRBJ1-1,-,TGTGCCAGCAGTGGAGAGGTGAACACTGAAGCTTTCTTT,CASSGEVNTEAFF
-,19,TRBV15,TRBJ2-1,-,TGTGCCACCAGCAGAGATGAGGCGGAACGTACCCGCTCCTACAATGAGCAGTTCTTC,CATSRDEAERTRSYNEQFF
-,13,TRBV6-1,TRBJ1-5,few,TGTGCCAGCGGGAGACAGGATAATCAGCCCCAGCATTTT,CASGRQDNQPQHF